Described below is a single T cell receptor beta chain sequence and its context. Here immunoSEQ multiplex PCR was the method, and the copy in TCRdb shows in-frame clones only, minus some. The sample includes around 84,000 clones, about 90% of them seen just once. The sample originates from a study of OX40 agonist ivuxolimab in advanced cancers. CDR1 and CDR2 (germline): SGHTA, FQGNSA. The CDR3 is 15 amino acids. Trimming cost V 5 bases and J 0 bases; bases outside gene matches: 7. This specimen was CD4+ or CD8+ T cells sorted from blood, taken in a trial of the OX40 agonist ivuxolimab. The clonotype was recovered from an adult with an advanced solid tumor such as melanoma, head and neck, liver or kidney cancer. This sequence joins TRBV7-2 and TRBJ2-7; 7 bases map to TRBD2. CDR3 in amino acids: CASSPRAGYSYEQYF. CDR3 DNA sequence: TGTGCCAGCAGCCCCCGAGCGGGATACTCCTACGAGCAGTACTTC.